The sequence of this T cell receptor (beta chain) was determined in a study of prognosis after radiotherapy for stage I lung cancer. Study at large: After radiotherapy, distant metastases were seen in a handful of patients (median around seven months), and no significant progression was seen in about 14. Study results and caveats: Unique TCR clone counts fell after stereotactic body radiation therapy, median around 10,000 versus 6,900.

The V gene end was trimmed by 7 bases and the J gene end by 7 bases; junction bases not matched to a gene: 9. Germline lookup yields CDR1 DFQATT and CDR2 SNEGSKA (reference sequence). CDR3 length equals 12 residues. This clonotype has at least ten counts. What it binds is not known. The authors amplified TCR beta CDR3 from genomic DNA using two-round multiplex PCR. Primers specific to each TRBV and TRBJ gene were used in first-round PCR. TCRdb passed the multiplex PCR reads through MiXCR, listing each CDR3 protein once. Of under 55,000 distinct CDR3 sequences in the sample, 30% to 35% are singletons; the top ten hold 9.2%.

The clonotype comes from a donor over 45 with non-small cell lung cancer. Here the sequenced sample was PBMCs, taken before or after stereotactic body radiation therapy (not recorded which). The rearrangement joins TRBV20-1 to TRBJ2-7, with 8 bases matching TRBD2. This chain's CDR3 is CSGREGRGEQYF. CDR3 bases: TGCAGTGGTCGGGAGGGCCGGGGGGAGCAGTACTTC.